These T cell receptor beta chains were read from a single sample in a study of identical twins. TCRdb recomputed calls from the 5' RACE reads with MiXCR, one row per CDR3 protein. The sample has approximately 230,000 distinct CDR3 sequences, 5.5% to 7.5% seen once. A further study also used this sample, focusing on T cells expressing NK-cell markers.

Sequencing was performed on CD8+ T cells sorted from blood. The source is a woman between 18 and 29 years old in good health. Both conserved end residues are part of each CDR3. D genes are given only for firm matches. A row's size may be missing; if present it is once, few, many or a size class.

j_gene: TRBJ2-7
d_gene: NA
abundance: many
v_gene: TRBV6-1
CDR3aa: CASSEARSPGEQYF
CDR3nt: TGTGCCAGCAGTGAAGCTAGGAGTCCAGGCGAGCAGTACTTC

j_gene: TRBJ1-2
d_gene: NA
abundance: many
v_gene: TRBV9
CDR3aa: CASSATNRDGYTF
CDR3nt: TGTGCCAGCAGCGCAACCAACAGGGATGGCTACACCTTC

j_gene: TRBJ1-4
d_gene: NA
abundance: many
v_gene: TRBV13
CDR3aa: CASTGGANEKLFF
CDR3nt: TGTGCCAGCACCGGGGGAGCAAATGAAAAACTGTTTTTT

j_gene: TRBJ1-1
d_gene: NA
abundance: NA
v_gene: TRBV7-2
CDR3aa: CASSPLDPEAFF
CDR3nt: TGTGCCAGCAGCCCACTCGATCCTGAAGCTTTCTTT

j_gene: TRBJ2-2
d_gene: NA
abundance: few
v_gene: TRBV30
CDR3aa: CAWRGAGELFF
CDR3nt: TGTGCCTGGAGGGGTGCCGGGGAGCTGTTTTTT

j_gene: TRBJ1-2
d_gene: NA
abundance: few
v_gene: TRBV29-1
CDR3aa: CSAIWEEGVNYGYTF
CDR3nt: TGCAGCGCCATATGGGAGGAAGGGGTTAACTATGGCTACACCTTC

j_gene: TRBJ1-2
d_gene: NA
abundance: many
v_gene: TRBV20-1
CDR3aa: CSAPATANYGYTF
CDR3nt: TGCAGTGCCCCCGCGACAGCCAACTATGGCTACACCTTC

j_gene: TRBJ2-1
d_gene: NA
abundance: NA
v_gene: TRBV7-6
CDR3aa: CASSLRIGDNEQFF
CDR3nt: TGTGCCAGCAGCTTAAGAATTGGAGATAATGAGCAGTTCTTC

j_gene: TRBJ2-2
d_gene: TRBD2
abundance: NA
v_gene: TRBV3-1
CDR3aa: CASSPSPPGLAYGELFF
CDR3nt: TGTGCCAGCAGCCCGAGCCCGCCGGGACTAGCGTACGGGGAGCTGTTTTTT

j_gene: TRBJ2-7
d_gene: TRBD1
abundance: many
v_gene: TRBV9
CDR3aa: CASSGGQGDFYEQYF
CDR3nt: TGTGCCAGCAGCGGGGGACAGGGGGACTTCTACGAGCAGTACTTC

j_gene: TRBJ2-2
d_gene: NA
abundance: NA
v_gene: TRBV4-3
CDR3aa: CASSPPGRGNTGELFF
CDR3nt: TGCGCCAGCAGCCCCCCGGGGCGGGGTAACACCGGGGAGCTGTTTTTT

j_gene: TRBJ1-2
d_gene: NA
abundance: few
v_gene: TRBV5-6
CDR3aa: CASSPLGVLYGYTF
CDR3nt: TGTGCCAGCAGCCCGCTTGGGGTATTATATGGCTACACCTTC

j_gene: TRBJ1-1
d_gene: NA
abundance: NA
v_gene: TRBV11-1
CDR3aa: CASSLSQNTEAFF
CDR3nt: TGTGCCAGCAGCTTATCGCAGAACACTGAAGCTTTCTTT

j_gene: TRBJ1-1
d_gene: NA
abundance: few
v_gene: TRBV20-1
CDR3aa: CSARVSGENTEAFF
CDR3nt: TGCAGTGCTAGGGTATCGGGTGAGAACACTGAAGCTTTCTTT

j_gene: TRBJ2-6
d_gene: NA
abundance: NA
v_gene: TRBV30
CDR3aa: CAWSLWVAGANVLTF
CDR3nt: TGTGCCTGGAGTCTGTGGGTCGCTGGGGCCAACGTCCTGACTTTC

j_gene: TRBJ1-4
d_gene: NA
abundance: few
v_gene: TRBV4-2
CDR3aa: CASSRSGEISEKLFF
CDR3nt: TGTGCCAGCAGCAGGTCAGGGGAAATAAGTGAAAAACTGTTTTTT

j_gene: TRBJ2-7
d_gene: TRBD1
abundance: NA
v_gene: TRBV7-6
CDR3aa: CASSLDPGQSYEQYF
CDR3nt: TGTGCCAGCAGCTTAGACCCGGGACAGTCCTACGAGCAGTACTTC

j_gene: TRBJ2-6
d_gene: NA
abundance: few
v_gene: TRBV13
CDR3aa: CASKESSGANVLTF
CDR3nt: TGTGCCAGCAAAGAAAGCTCTGGGGCCAACGTCCTGACTTTC